These 27 T cell receptor beta chains originate from one sample sequenced in a study of ipilimumab plus nivolumab after autologous stem cell transplantation. Sequenced by immunoSEQ multiplex PCR; TCRdb stores in-frame clones only, minus some. Of around 21,000 clones in the sample, 75% to 85% are singletons; the top ten hold roughly 20%. Material: PBMCs, obtained in a trial of ipilimumab plus nivolumab as post-transplant consolidation. These receptors were collected from a male donor with diffuse large B-cell lymphoma.

V is TRBV4-2 and J is TRBJ1-6; tentatively, D is TRBD1 (6 bases). With 5 bases removed from V and 6 bases from J, the gap between germline ends came to 11 bases. The CDR3 sequence is 14 residues long. Per germline, CDR1 LGHNA and CDR2 YNFKEQ. The CDR3 here is CASSSGTTNSPLHF. DNA of the CDR3: TGTGCCAGCAGCTCCGGGACAACTAATTCACCCCTCCACTTT.

The chain is built from TRBV19 and TRBJ2-6, with TRBD1 identical over 10 bases. Unmatched junction bases numbered 4, after V lost 5 bases and J lost 0 bases. The germline V gene encodes CDR1 LNHDA and CDR2 SQIVND (reference sequence). The CDR3 extends over 17 amino acids. CDR3 amino acids: CASSPGTGASGANVLTF. CDR3 nucleotide sequence: TGTGCCAGTAGTCCCGGGACAGGGGCCTCTGGGGCCAACGTCCTGACTTTC.

This clone came up once. This chain uses TRBV10-3 with TRBJ2-5; D is ambiguous. Trimming pared 4 bases from V and 2 bases from J, leaving 5 bases between. CDR3 length: 12 residues. Germline-derived CDR1 and CDR2 are ENHRY and SYGVKD. The CDR3: CAISVGQETQYF. The CDR3 DNA is TGTGCCATCAGTGTCGGACAAGAGACCCAGTACTTC.

The chain links TRBV6-6 to TRBJ2-2; D is unclear. Germline V lookup: CDR1 MNHNY, CDR2 SVGAGI (reference sequence). There are 14 residues in the CDR3. Trimming pared 6 bases from V and 3 bases from J, leaving 11 bases between. DNA of the CDR3: TGTGCCAGCAGCAAGGGCCCTTACACCGGGGAGCTGTTTTTT. Its translation is CASSKGPYTGELFF.

The V gene is TRBV2, the J gene TRBJ1-5; D uncertain. CDR1 and CDR2 from the germline V gene are SNHLY and FYNNEI. CDR3 length: 15 amino acids. The V gene lost 1 base and the J gene lost 4 bases, with 11 bases spanning the gap. CDR3 sequence (DNA): TGTGCCAGCAGTGAAGGGGCCCTGATTAATCAGCCCCAGCATTTT. This codes for CASSEGALINQPQHF.

V is TRBV12-5 and J is TRBJ1-2; D is ambiguous. This CDR3 has 12 residues. V dropped 2 bases and J dropped 13 bases, with 14 bases sitting between them. Germline V lookup: CDR1 LGHNT, CDR2 FRNRAP. The CDR3: CASGLTAGEVTF. The CDR3 DNA sequence: TGTGCTAGTGGTTTGACCGCGGGTGAGGTCACCTTC.

This chain uses TRBV5-1 with TRBJ2-7; TRBD2 matches at 11 bases. Per the germline V gene, CDR1 is SGHRS and CDR2 is YFSETQ. The CDR3 runs 15 residues. Trimming cost V 0 bases and J 4 bases; bases outside gene matches: 3. In DNA, the CDR3 is TGCGCCAGCAGCTTGGATGGACTAGCGGGTTACGAGCAGTACTTC. It translates to CASSLDGLAGYEQYF. Using reference TRBV5-1 and TRBJ2-7 for the parts outside the CDR3, the full variable domain is KAGVTQTPRYLIKTRGQQVTLSCSPISGHRSVSWYQQTPGQGLQFLFEYFSETQRNKGNFPGRFSGRQFSNSRSEMNVSTLELGDSALYLCASSLDGLAGYEQYFGPGTRLTVT.

This chain's CDR3 is CASSPHTGGLNTEAFF. CDR3 sequence (DNA): TGCGCCAGCAGCCCCCATACAGGGGGCCTGAACACTGAAGCTTTCTTT. This rearrangement joins TRBV5-1 to TRBJ1-1, with TRBD1 matching over 9 bases. This CDR3 spans 16 amino acids. V gave up 4 bases and J gave up 0 bases; unmatched junction bases: 7. Germline V lookup: CDR1 SGHRS, CDR2 YFSETQ.

The chain employs TRBV5-1 and TRBJ1-4; no definite D call. Per germline, CDR1 SGHRS and CDR2 YFSETQ. The CDR3 sequence is 16 residues long. V shed 4 bases and J shed 7 bases, with 20 bases lying between them. CDR3 DNA sequence: TGCGCCAGCAGCGACACCCAGACCCCCGAGGTTGAAAAACTGTTTTTT. Its translation is CASSDTQTPEVEKLFF.

This chain uses TRBV19 with TRBJ2-5; no reliable D call. V lost 3 bases and J 5 bases, leaving 13 bases between the germline ends. CDR1 is LNHDA, CDR2 SQIVND, per germline (reference sequence). There are 14 residues in the CDR3. This CDR3 reads CASSIPQRAETQYF. In DNA form, the CDR3 reads TGTGCCAGTAGTATCCCTCAGCGAGCGGAGACCCAGTACTTC.

V and J are TRBV30 and TRBJ1-2, with D possibly matching TRBD1 (6 bases). The V and J ends lost 2 bases and 8 bases respectively, with 15 bases between them. This CDR3 has 13 amino acids. The germline CDR1 and CDR2 sequences are GTSNPN and SVGIG (reference sequence). CDR3 bases: TGTGCCTGGAGTACTCAGGGGCCGGTCGGCTACACCTTC. Protein: CAWSTQGPVGYTF. The whole variable domain, remainder taken from reference TRBV30 and TRBJ1-2, is SQTIHQWPATLVQPVGSPLSLECTVEGTSNPNLYWYRQAAGRGLQLLFYSVGIGQISSEVPQNLSASRPQDRQFILSSKKLLLSDSGFYLCAWSTQGPVGYTFGSGTRLTVV.

For the CDR3, the DNA is TGTGCCAGCAGCGTAGCAGGGGGACCAGGTCAGCCCCAGCATTTT. Protein sequence: CASSVAGGPGQPQHF. This chain uses TRBV9 with TRBJ1-5, with TRBD1 matching over 7 bases. J gave up 6 bases and V 0 bases, and 6 bases lay outside the gene matches. CDR3 length: 15 amino acids. CDR1 is SGDLS and CDR2 is YYNGEE in the germline V gene.

The chain links TRBV29-1 to TRBJ1-1; possible D gene TRBD1, 6 bases. Germline V lookup: CDR1 SQVTM, CDR2 ANQGSEA. V was clipped by 8 bases and J by 4 bases, with 20 bases between them. The CDR3 spans 14 residues. CDR3 coding DNA: TGCAGCCATACCGCGGGGGCGTGGGGCACTGAAGCTTTCTTT. Its protein product is CSHTAGAWGTEAFF.

This chain uses TRBV5-1 with TRBJ1-1; no firm D call. Trimming took 0 bases from V and 6 from J, leaving 15 bases between them. Germline V gene sequence: CDR1 SGHRS, CDR2 YFSETQ. There are 15 residues in the CDR3. CDR3 protein: CASSLARPRPAEAFF. CDR3 coding DNA: TGCGCCAGCAGCTTGGCTCGCCCCAGGCCCGCTGAAGCTTTCTTT. The entire variable domain, with the rest obtained from reference TRBV5-1 and TRBJ1-1, is as follows: KAGVTQTPRYLIKTRGQQVTLSCSPISGHRSVSWYQQTPGQGLQFLFEYFSETQRNKGNFPGRFSGRQFSNSRSEMNVSTLELGDSALYLCASSLARPRPAEAFFGQGTRLTVV.

The chain uses TRBV5-4 and TRBJ2-7, with D uncertain. Germline V CDR1 and CDR2: SGHNT, YYREEE (reference sequence). The ends were cut back, 0 bases at V and 5 bases at J, with 9 bases in the middle. CDR3 length equals 13 residues. Written as DNA, the CDR3 is TGTGCCAGCAGCTTGGGAAGTGGGAACGAGCAGTACTTC. Protein: CASSLGSGNEQYF.

This chain links TRBV5-1 with TRBJ2-7, with unresolved D. The V gene lost 0 bases and the J gene lost 0 bases, with 10 bases spanning the gap. Germline V gene lookup returns CDR1 SGHRS and CDR2 YFSETQ. This CDR3 has 15 residues. Here the CDR3 DNA reads TGCGCCAGCAGCTTGGGGTCAACCTACTCCTACGAGCAGTACTTC. It encodes CASSLGSTYSYEQYF.

This chain joins TRBV5-1 and TRBJ1-1; no definite D call. V gave up 0 bases and J gave up 5 bases, with 14 bases separating them. This CDR3 is built from 15 residues. Germline CDR1 and CDR2: SGHRS and YFSETQ. The CDR3 DNA reads as TGCGCCAGCAGCTTGGGCACAGTCCCGGGGACTGAAGCTTTCTTT. Its protein is CASSLGTVPGTEAFF.

In its sample, this clone was seen a few times. This sequence joins TRBV11-2 and TRBJ1-4, with TRBD1 matching 9 bases. V shed 8 bases, J shed 2 bases, and the junction held 3 bases outside the gene matches. The length of the CDR3 is 14 residues. CDR1 SGHAT and CDR2 FQNNGV come from the germline V gene. CDR3 protein: CASRTGGTNEKLFF. In DNA, the CDR3 is TGTGCCAGCCGAACAGGGGGCACTAATGAAAAACTGTTTTTT.

The chain has TRBV4-1 and TRBJ2-1, with D perhaps TRBD2 (7 bases). CDR1 and CDR2 from the germline V gene are MGHRA and YSYEKL. V shed 1 base and J shed 6 bases, with 22 bases lying between them. The CDR3 totals 18 residues. In DNA form, the CDR3 reads TGCGCCAGCAGCCAAGGGCCAATCAGGGGAGGGACGGGCAATGAGCAGTTCTTC. It is translated as CASSQGPIRGGTGNEQFF.

The chain has TRBV9 and TRBJ1-3, with D possibly TRBD1 on 6 matching bases. V was trimmed by 0 bases and J by 1 base, leaving 8 bases between them. The germline V gene has CDR1 SGDLS and CDR2 YYNGEE. The CDR3 is 15 amino acids. CDR3 amino acids: CASSVDQGSGNTIYF. The DNA for the CDR3 is TGTGCCAGCAGCGTAGACCAGGGGTCTGGAAACACCATATATTTT.

This clone was found a few times. V gene TRBV28 combines with J gene TRBJ2-3, with a tentative D call TRBD1 (5 bases). CDR3 length: 16 amino acids. CDR1 and CDR2 (germline): MDHEN, SYDVKM. V lost 7 bases and J 1 base, leaving 18 bases between the germline ends. The CDR3 reads CASTSRQTPGTDTQYF. The CDR3 nucleotides are TGTGCCAGCACGTCCAGACAGACACCCGGCACAGATACGCAGTATTTT. The full variable domain, rest sourced from reference TRBV28 and TRBJ2-3, is DVKVTQSSRYLVKRTGEKVFLECVQDMDHENMFWYRQDPGLGLRLIYFSYDVKMKEKGDIPEGYSVSREKKERFSLILESASTNQTSMYLCASTSRQTPGTDTQYFGPGTRLTVL.

The chain uses TRBV4-3 and TRBJ2-7; TRBD1 might be the D (6 bases). V shed 4 bases and J shed 3 bases, with 10 bases lying between them. The germline V gene encodes CDR1 LGHNA and CDR2 YSLEER. The length of the CDR3 is 13 residues. CDR3 coding DNA: TGCGCCAGCAGCCTAGAACAGGGCTACGAGCAGTACTTC. Translating it yields CASSLEQGYEQYF.

This rearrangement joins TRBV19 to TRBJ2-1; the D gene could be TRBD1 or TRBD2 (7 bases each). This CDR3 spans 15 amino acids. Between the trimmed V and J ends, which lost 6 bases and 4 bases, there was a span of 16 bases. CDR1 LNHDA and CDR2 SQIVND come from the germline V gene (reference sequence). The CDR3 here is CASRPAGGGYNEQFF. The CDR3 DNA sequence: TGTGCCAGTAGACCCGCAGGGGGGGGATACAATGAGCAGTTCTTC. The full variable domain, in which reference TRBV19 and TRBJ2-1 provide the parts outside the CDR3, is DGGITQSPKYLFRKEGQNVTLSCEQNLNHDAMYWYRQDPGQGLRLIYYSQIVNDFQKGDIAEGYSVSREKKESFPLTVTSAQKNPTAFYLCASRPAGGGYNEQFFGPGTRLTVL.

This clone has a single count. V gene TRBV18 combines with J gene TRBJ2-1; the D is unclear. Germline V gene sequence: CDR1 KGHSH, CDR2 LQKENI. The germline V and J ends were trimmed by 2 bases and 10 bases, with 9 bases remaining between them. The CDR3 is 12 residues long. CDR3 amino acids: CASSPGVTEQFF. CDR3 bases: TGTGCCAGCTCACCAGGGGTTACAGAGCAGTTCTTC.

In its sample, this clone was seen a few times. This sequence joins TRBV7-8 and TRBJ2-1; 8 positions agree with TRBD2. Germline CDR1 reads SGHVS; CDR2 reads FQNEAQ. CDR3 length: 15 residues. V shed 2 bases, J shed 4 bases, and the junction held 4 bases outside the gene matches. The DNA of the CDR3 is TGTGCCAGCAGCTTAATGCGGGGGGATTACAATGAGCAGTTCTTC. Its translation: CASSLMRGDYNEQFF.

The rearrangement links TRBV11-3 to TRBJ2-7; D is undetermined. There are 14 residues in the CDR3. Germline CDR1 and CDR2: SGHNT and YENEEA. Trimming removed 1 base from V and 1 base from J, with 8 bases in between. The CDR3 here is CASSLALGSYEQYF. The DNA of the CDR3 is TGTGCCAGCAGCTTAGCTTTGGGGTCCTACGAGCAGTACTTC.

This clone was detected only once. The V and J genes are TRBV27 and TRBJ2-2; possible D gene TRBD2, 6 bases. The V gene lost 7 bases and the J gene lost 5 bases, with 14 bases spanning the gap. The CDR3 runs to 14 residues. CDR1 MNHEY and CDR2 SMNVEV come from the germline V gene (reference sequence). In nucleotides, the CDR3 is TGTGCCAGCACCCCGGGTGGGAGGACCGGGGAGCTGTTTTTT. It codes for CASTPGGRTGELFF.